Presented here are 25 T cell receptor beta chains from one specimen sequenced in a study of monozygotic twins with inflammatory bowel disease. TCRdb reanalyzed the 5' RACE reads, giving one entry per CDR3 protein sequence and no DNA. This sample's clone table lists 350,000 to 500,000 distinct CDR3 sequences. The sample was blood. The source is a human donor with ulcerative colitis or Crohn's disease, or a healthy co-twin of an affected twin (not recorded which).

This rearrangement joins TRBV30 to TRBJ2-5; TCRdb lists TRBD2, though no DNA is available to test this call. Germline CDR1 is GTSNPN and CDR2 is SVGIG (reference sequence). CDR3 size: 13 residues. This chain's CDR3 is CAWGTGLEETQYF.

The chain combines TRBV7-6 with TRBJ2-5. CDR3 size: 13 residues. Germline lookup yields CDR1 SGHVS and CDR2 FNYEAQ. Here the CDR3 reads CASSLVQQETQYF.

The J gene is TRBJ2-2, the V gene TRBV30; TCRdb selects TRBD1, and the lack of DNA leaves this call unchecked. CDR3 length: 14 residues. In germline, CDR1 is GTSNPN, CDR2 SVGIG (reference sequence). CDR3 region: CAWSRGVEPGELFF.

The chain recombines TRBV27 with TRBJ2-3; the TCRdb call, TRBD2, lacks DNA for checking. This CDR3 is 13 amino acids long. Looked up from germline, CDR1 is MNHEY and CDR2 is SMNVEV (reference sequence). CDR3 sequence reads: CASSLRREGTQYF.

This chain links TRBV20-1 with TRBJ2-1; TCRdb outputs TRBD2, but without DNA this stays unchecked. The CDR3 has 14 amino acids. Germline assignment: CDR1 DFQATT and CDR2 SNEGSKA (reference sequence). CDR3 region: CSAILAGGGNEQFF.

The chain links TRBV19 to TRBJ1-1; checking the TCRdb D call of TRBD1 is not possible without DNA. The CDR3 runs 13 residues. CDR1 LNHDA and CDR2 SQIVND come from the germline V gene (reference sequence). The CDR3 sequence is CASSTRTGTEAFF.

The chain has TRBV20-1 and TRBJ1-5; TCRdb picks TRBD1, but there is no DNA to check that call. This CDR3 comprises 17 residues. Germline V gives CDR1 DFQATT, CDR2 SNEGSKA (reference sequence). The CDR3 here is CSARGQGERSSNQPQHF.

J is TRBJ1-5 and V is TRBV12-3 or TRBV12-4; without DNA, the TCRdb call of TRBD1 cannot be checked. This CDR3 spans 13 amino acids. The CDR3 loop is CASSFAGAKPQHF.

The gene calls are TRBV19 and TRBJ1-2. Germline V lookup: CDR1 LNHDA, CDR2 SQIVND (reference sequence). The CDR3 length is 13 residues. This chain's CDR3 is CASSKAGRYGYTF. Together with reference TRBV19 and TRBJ1-2, the CDR3 gives the full variable domain: DGGITQSPKYLFRKEGQNVTLSCEQNLNHDAMYWYRQDPGQGLRLIYYSQIVNDFQKGDIAEGYSVSREKKESFPLTVTSAQKNPTAFYLCASSKAGRYGYTFGSGTRLTVV.

V is TRBV15 and J is TRBJ2-7; the TRBD1 assignment by TCRdb is unverifiable without DNA. The CDR3 extends over 17 amino acids. Germline CDR1 LNHNV, CDR2 YYDKDF (reference sequence). This chain's CDR3 is CATSRDDPRTGAYEQYF.

The J gene is TRBJ2-5, the V gene TRBV28. The germline V gene has CDR1 MDHEN and CDR2 SYDVKM. The CDR3 runs 12 residues. The CDR3 here is CASSLMSQTQYF.

This chain uses TRBV5-5 with TRBJ2-7; with no DNA, the TCRdb D assignment of TRBD1 cannot be verified. The CDR3 totals 15 residues. CDR1 is SGHKS, CDR2 YYEKEE, per germline (reference sequence). CDR3 amino acids: CASSRGTGDIYEQYF.

The chain combines TRBV7-2 with TRBJ2-7; the TRBD1 assignment by TCRdb is unverifiable without DNA. Germline V gives CDR1 SGHTA, CDR2 FQGNSA. The CDR3 runs 15 residues. The CDR3 protein is CASSFSGTGGDEQYF.

This CDR3 reads CASSYRQANSPLHF. The chain carries TRBV5-7 and TRBJ1-6; lacking DNA, the TRBD1 call made by TCRdb goes unchecked. TRBV5-7 belongs to the ORF category, with a function that is uncertain. This CDR3 is built from 14 residues.

J is TRBJ1-5 and V is TRBV12-3 or TRBV12-4. This CDR3 comprises 13 residues. CDR3 sequence: CASNKSLREPQHF.

CDR3 region: CASSLARGEDEQYF. The chain combines TRBV5-1 with TRBJ2-7; TCRdb returns TRBD2, unconfirmable since there is no DNA. Germline lookup yields CDR1 SGHRS and CDR2 YFSETQ. CDR3 length: 14 amino acids.

The V and J genes are TRBV19 and TRBJ2-7; TCRdb's assignment of TRBD1 cannot be checked, as there is no DNA. The CDR3 is 14 residues long. From germline, CDR1 is LNHDA and CDR2 SQIVND (reference sequence). This CDR3 is CASSALDRDHEQYF.

Here the CDR3 reads CASSLSGQGFLGTQYF. The chain carries TRBV12-3 or TRBV12-4 and TRBJ2-3; the TCRdb D gene call, TRBD1, has no DNA to confirm it. The CDR3 totals 16 residues.

V is TRBV12-3 or TRBV12-4 and J is TRBJ2-6; without DNA, the TCRdb call of TRBD1 cannot be checked. The CDR3 extends over 19 amino acids. The CDR3 region is CASSLIRQGGTSGADVLTF.

The CDR3 loop is CATSREQLSEAFF. The chain employs TRBV15 and TRBJ1-1. Germline V gene lookup returns CDR1 LNHNV and CDR2 YYDKDF (reference sequence). The CDR3 extends over 13 amino acids.

The V and J genes are TRBV24-1 and TRBJ2-3; as DNA is missing, the TRBD1 call by TCRdb cannot be tested. The CDR3 length is 14 residues. Germline CDR1 reads KGHDR; CDR2 reads SFDVKD. CDR3: CATSARGYTDTQYF.

This chain connects TRBV5-6 to TRBJ2-7; absent DNA, TCRdb's TRBD1 call cannot be checked. This CDR3 contains 13 residues. Germline V lookup: CDR1 SGHDT, CDR2 YYEEEE. The CDR3 sequence is CASSSPGVGEQYF.

The chain joins TRBV6-5 to TRBJ1-5; with no DNA, the TCRdb D assignment of TRBD1 cannot be verified. CDR3 size: 13 residues. CDR1 MNHEY and CDR2 SVGAGI come from the germline V gene. This CDR3 reads CASSSSGGQPQHF.

The chain is built from TRBV20-1 and TRBJ2-3; TCRdb's assignment of TRBD1 cannot be checked, as there is no DNA. The CDR3 covers 17 residues. CDR1 is DFQATT and CDR2 is SNEGSKA in the germline V gene (reference sequence). This CDR3 reads CSARLRLGQAGTDTQYF.

The chain employs TRBV10-3 and TRBJ2-7; there is no DNA to check the TCRdb D call of TRBD1. The CDR3 is made up of 13 amino acids. CDR1 is ENHRY and CDR2 is SYGVKD in the germline V gene. CDR3 residues: CAIKGQGFDEQYF.